This entry is about one T cell receptor beta chain. This entry comes from a study of blood T cell repertoires in COVID-19. Libraries were prepared by immunoSEQ multiplex PCR; TCRdb keeps only in-frame clonotypes and omits some of them. The data show fewer than 350,000 clones, roughly nine tenths seen once. Deletions cut 4 bases from V and 1 base from J, with 10 bases between. This CDR3 region has 14 residues. Per germline, CDR1 ENHRY and CDR2 SYGVKD. The genes are TRBV10-3 and TRBJ1-1; no firm D call. The sequenced material came from PBMCs or T cells enriched from blood (not recorded which). This clonotype was obtained from a man between 60 and 75 years old who had recovered from COVID-19. The CDR3 loop is CAISGTTSNTEAFF. The CDR3 DNA reads TGTGCCATCAGTGGGACTACATCGAACACTGAAGCTTTCTTT.